Shown below are 30 T cell receptor beta chains from a single sample sequenced in a study of blood T cells in healthy people across ages. A second PCR, run for roughly 7 to 11 cycles, used a sample-barcoded 5' primer plus a J-beta primer mix. TCRdb itself ran the 5' RACE reads through MiXCR, one entry per CDR3 protein. The sample holds about 1.4 million distinct CDR3 sequences; around 59% are singletons and the top ten take 6.5% to 8%. Sequencing was performed on blood. Receptors originate from a man aged 18 to 30 in good health.

Only a few counts were recorded for this clonotype. The chain recombines TRBV27 with TRBJ2-1, with TRBD2 identical over 9 bases. CDR1 and CDR2 (germline): MNHEY, SMNVEV (reference sequence). This CDR3 comprises 17 residues. V shed 4 bases, J shed 2 bases, and the junction held 9 bases outside the gene matches. The CDR3 bases are TGTGCCAGCAGTTCCCTCACTAGCGGGCCCACCTACAATGAGCAGTTCTTC. Amino acids: CASSSLTSGPTYNEQFF.

This clonotype was counted a few times. CDR3 DNA sequence: TGTGCCAGCACCTTGGAGGGTACAGATACGCAGTATTTT. This sequence encodes CASTLEGTDTQYF. The rearrangement uses TRBV6-6 and TRBJ2-3; possibly TRBD2 for D (6 bases). CDR1 and CDR2 (germline): MNHNY, SVGAGI (reference sequence). The CDR3 is 13 residues long. The V gene lost 7 bases and the J gene lost 3 bases, with 11 bases spanning the gap.

The chain carries TRBV20-1 and TRBJ2-1; unclear D gene. CDR1 is DFQATT and CDR2 is SNEGSKA in the germline V gene (reference sequence). Trimming cost V 0 bases and J 11 bases, with 8 bases left between them. This CDR3 spans 11 amino acids. The CDR3: CSARDLAKQFF. The CDR3 DNA reads TGCAGTGCTAGAGATTTGGCGAAGCAGTTCTTC.

A few counts support this clonotype. The chain couples TRBV29-1 to TRBJ2-1; possibly TRBD2 for D (5 bases). CDR1 and CDR2 (germline): SQVTM, ANQGSEA. The CDR3 has 13 residues. V shed 8 bases and J shed 0 bases, with 11 bases lying between them. CDR3 loop: CSSGVSSYNEQFF. The CDR3 region has the DNA TGCAGCTCCGGGGTAAGCTCCTACAATGAGCAGTTCTTC.

This chain links TRBV12-3 or TRBV12-4 with TRBJ1-1, with D perhaps matching TRBD1 (6 bases). V was clipped by 7 bases and J by 2 bases, with 20 bases between them. CDR3 length: 16 residues. Here the CDR3 reads CASTGFDGGLNTEAFF. In DNA, the CDR3 is TGTGCCAGCACTGGGTTCGACGGGGGGCTTAACACTGAAGCTTTCTTT.

The rearrangement uses TRBV18 and TRBJ2-7; unclear D gene. CDR1 and CDR2 (germline): KGHSH, LQKENI. V was shortened by 3 bases and J by 5 bases, with 11 bases between the two germline ends. The CDR3 is 13 residues long. CDR3 loop: CASSPQTLNEQYF. The CDR3 coding sequence is TGTGCCAGCTCACCCCAAACCTTAAACGAGCAGTACTTC.

This clonotype was counted once. The chain has TRBV5-1 and TRBJ2-5, with D unresolved. This CDR3 spans 16 amino acids. CDR1 is SGHRS and CDR2 is YFSETQ in the germline V gene. Deletions cut 4 bases from V and 5 bases from J, with 21 bases between. The CDR3 reads CASSVIWTSTRETQYF. The CDR3 region has the DNA TGCGCCAGCAGCGTTATCTGGACCTCAACGCGGGAGACCCAGTACTTC.

This clonotype was counted between two and nine times. The rearrangement uses TRBV7-6 and TRBJ1-2, with D perhaps TRBD1 (5 bases). CDR1 SGHVS and CDR2 FNYEAQ come from the germline V gene. This CDR3 comprises 13 residues. With 5 bases removed from V and 4 bases from J, the gap between germline ends came to 11 bases. The CDR3 coding sequence is TGTGCCAGCAGCCTAGACGGGGGCTATGGCTACACCTTC. Amino acids: CASSLDGGYGYTF.

This clonotype occurred a few times. This chain connects TRBV10-2 to TRBJ2-4, with TRBD2 matching over 7 bases. Germline CDR1 and CDR2: WSHSY and SAAADI. This CDR3 has 15 residues. After removal of 3 bases from V and 13 bases from J, the junction contained 15 bases not matched to a gene. CDR3: CASSDPREGISEQYF. The CDR3 DNA reads TGCGCCAGCAGTGACCCTAGGGAGGGGATATCGGAGCAGTACTTC.

The V call is TRBV28, the J call TRBJ2-5, with TRBD1 matching over 8 bases. V gave up 7 bases and J gave up 1 base; unmatched junction bases: 8. The CDR3 is 15 amino acids. CDR1 is MDHEN and CDR2 is SYDVKM in the germline V gene. This CDR3 reads CASTPSDRVQETQYF. In DNA form, the CDR3 reads TGTGCCAGCACCCCCTCGGACAGGGTCCAAGAGACCCAGTACTTC. Supplemented by reference TRBV28 and TRBJ2-5, the full variable domain reads DVKVTQSSRYLVKRTGEKVFLECVQDMDHENMFWYRQDPGLGLRLIYFSYDVKMKEKGDIPEGYSVSREKKERFSLILESASTNQTSMYLCASTPSDRVQETQYFGPGTRLLVL.

The chain combines TRBV3-1 with TRBJ2-7; D gene unclear. The CDR3 totals 14 residues. Germline V gene data show CDR1 as LGHDT and CDR2 as YNNKEL (reference sequence). The V end was cut by 4 bases, the J end by 5 bases, with 15 bases between. The CDR3 sequence is CASSPLEANHEQYF. CDR3 bases: TGTGCCAGCAGCCCCTTGGAAGCGAACCACGAGCAGTACTTC.

The chain employs TRBV25-1 and TRBJ1-1; 8 bases map to TRBD1. The germline CDR1 and CDR2 sequences are MGHDK and SYGVNS. Losses at the gene ends were 6 bases for V and 6 bases for J; bases not matched to a gene: 6. This CDR3 contains 13 residues. CDR3 coding DNA: TGTGCCAGCAGAGCAGGGGGCAGGGCTGAAGCTTTCTTT. It encodes CASRAGGRAEAFF. The full variable domain, completed using reference TRBV25-1 and TRBJ1-1, is EADIYQTPRYLVIGTGKKITLECSQTMGHDKMYWYQQDPGMELHLIHYSYGVNSTEKGDLSSESTVSRIRTEHFPLTLESARPSHTSQYLCASRAGGRAEAFFGQGTRLTVV.

Only a few counts were recorded for this clonotype. V is TRBV5-1 and J is TRBJ2-4; D unresolved. TRBJ2-7 matches the DNA end more closely, so the J call is doubtful. The CDR3 loop spans 11 amino acids. CDR1 and CDR2 from the germline V gene are SGHRS and YFSETQ. The CDR3: CASKDAVEQYF. CDR3 coding DNA: TGCGCCAGCAAGGACGCTGTCGAGCAGTACTTC.

The chain carries TRBV7-2 and TRBJ1-5, with a weak D call TRBD1 (6 bases). Looked up from germline, CDR1 is SGHTA and CDR2 is FQGNSA. Trimming pared 1 base from V and 7 bases from J, leaving 17 bases between. This CDR3 region has 16 residues. Written as DNA, the CDR3 is TGTGCCAGCAGCTTAGGAGACAGGTTGGGATTCCAGCCCCAGCATTTT. It codes for CASSLGDRLGFQPQHF. Combining the CDR3 with reference TRBV7-2 and TRBJ1-5 gives the whole variable domain GAGVSQSPSNKVTEKGKDVELRCDPISGHTALYWYRQSLGQGLEFLIYFQGNSAPDKSGLPSDRFSAERTGGSVSTLTIQRTQQEDSAVYLCASSLGDRLGFQPQHFGDGTRLSIL.

The J gene is TRBJ1-2, the V gene TRBV20-1; weak D call: TRBD1 (5 bases). V shed 5 bases and J shed 4 bases, with 17 bases lying between them. This CDR3 contains 14 residues. Germline CDR1 is DFQATT and CDR2 is SNEGSKA (reference sequence). The CDR3 sequence: CSAVNRDVGYGYTF. CDR3 in DNA: TGCAGTGCTGTAAACCGGGACGTCGGCTATGGCTACACCTTC.

This clonotype was detected a few times. The J gene is TRBJ2-7, the V gene TRBV7-9; the D is unclear. The CDR3 spans 13 residues. In germline, CDR1 is SEHNR, CDR2 FQNEAQ (reference sequence). V was shortened by 5 bases and J by 3 bases, with 11 bases between the two germline ends. CDR3 amino acids: CASSPQADYEQYF. As DNA, the CDR3 is TGTGCCAGCAGCCCCCAGGCCGACTACGAGCAGTACTTC.

The chain links TRBV5-5 to TRBJ2-1; D is ambiguous. Looked up from germline, CDR1 is SGHKS and CDR2 is YYEKEE (reference sequence). This CDR3 contains 15 residues. Trimming pared 4 bases from V and 8 bases from J, leaving 19 bases between. The DNA of the CDR3 is TGTGCCAGCAGCCTGGCGAGAGGACGAGGTCATGAGCAGTTCTTC. This translates into CASSLARGRGHEQFF.

CDR3 nucleotide sequence: TGTGCCAGCAGTTACCGGCAGGGTTCCCGGGAAAAACTGTTTTTT. This sequence encodes CASSYRQGSREKLFF. The chain combines TRBV6-5 with TRBJ1-4, with D perhaps matching TRBD1 (5 bases). The CDR3 is made up of 15 amino acids. Trimming took 2 bases from V and 8 from J, leaving 15 bases between them. CDR1 is MNHEY and CDR2 is SVGAGI in the germline V gene.

The chain's CDR3 is CASSLAPRTGRLEQPQHF. The CDR3 DNA sequence: TGTGCCAGCAGTTTAGCCCCGCGGACAGGACGTCTAGAGCAGCCCCAGCATTTT. The chain combines TRBV27 with TRBJ1-5; 7 bases map to TRBD1. This CDR3 comprises 18 residues. Germline V gives CDR1 MNHEY, CDR2 SMNVEV (reference sequence). V gave up 2 bases and J gave up 7 bases; unmatched junction bases: 17.

This chain links TRBV6-5 with TRBJ1-2; TRBD1 agrees at 8 bases. CDR1 and CDR2 from the germline V gene are MNHEY and SVGAGI. The V and J ends lost 6 bases and 8 bases, in that order; junction bases with no gene match: 11. This CDR3 comprises 14 residues. CDR3 sequence (DNA): TGTGCCAGCAGGGCAGGACAGGGATCGATCGGCTACACCTTC. Protein product: CASRAGQGSIGYTF.

The V gene is TRBV11-2, the J gene TRBJ2-4; either TRBD1 or TRBD2 may fit D (5 bases each). The end of the DNA is better explained by TRBJ2-7, so the J call may be wrong. CDR3 length equals 16 residues. The germline gives CDR1 SGHAT, CDR2 FQNNGV. The CDR3 nucleotides read TGTGCCAGCAGCTTAGATCCCGGGGCCCGCTCCTACGAGCAGTACTTC. Translated, it gives CASSLDPGARSYEQYF.

V and J are TRBV2 and TRBJ2-1; 8 nucleotides agree with TRBD2. This CDR3 is 14 amino acids long. Germline V CDR1 and CDR2: SNHLY, FYNNEI. Trimming at V came to 6 bases and at J to 7 bases, leaving 8 bases not matched to a gene. The CDR3 coding sequence is TGTGCCAGCAGATCGGGGGGGCCTATAAATGAGCAGTTCTTC. Encoded protein: CASRSGGPINEQFF.

V usage is TRBV27 and J usage is TRBJ2-1; TRBD1 might be the D (6 bases). Trimming left V 5 bases short and J 0 bases short, with 14 bases between. This CDR3 has 16 residues. Germline V gene lookup returns CDR1 MNHEY and CDR2 SMNVEV (reference sequence). The CDR3 here is CASSLLQGSSYNEQFF. The CDR3 bases are TGTGCCAGCAGTCTCTTGCAGGGGTCCTCCTACAATGAGCAGTTCTTC.

The rearrangement joins TRBV10-3 to TRBJ2-3, with TRBD2 matching over 7 bases. Per germline, CDR1 ENHRY and CDR2 SYGVKD. V shed 11 bases and J 5 bases; nucleotides not matched to a gene: 7. The length of the CDR3 is 12 residues. This CDR3 reads CACSGFQDTQYF. In DNA form, the CDR3 reads TGTGCCTGTAGCGGGTTCCAAGATACGCAGTATTTT.

This clonotype was seen a few times. The rearrangement links TRBV28 to TRBJ1-6; D ambiguous. The germline V and J ends were trimmed by 5 bases and 3 bases, with 8 bases remaining between them. Germline V lookup: CDR1 MDHEN, CDR2 SYDVKM. This CDR3 is 14 amino acids long. This chain's CDR3 is CASSPLRYNSPLHF. The CDR3, as DNA: TGTGCCAGCAGTCCCTTACGCTATAATTCACCCCTCCACTTT.

J is TRBJ1-6 and V is TRBV7-2; D perhaps matches TRBD1 (6 bases). CDR1 SGHTA and CDR2 FQGNSA come from the germline V gene. V shed 3 bases and J shed 7 bases, with 13 bases lying between them. The CDR3 is made up of 15 amino acids. The CDR3 DNA is TGTGCCAGCAGCTTCCCAGGGGTGTTGAATTCACCCCTCCACTTT. This encodes CASSFPGVLNSPLHF.

There are many counts of this clonotype. The CDR3 nucleotides read TGCAGCGTTGCCGGGACCCCCTCCTACGAGCAGTACTTC. This sequence encodes CSVAGTPSYEQYF. The chain carries TRBV29-1 and TRBJ2-7; D is perhaps TRBD1 or TRBD2 (5 bases each). Germline CDR1 is SQVTM and CDR2 is ANQGSEA. Trimming cost V 4 bases and J 0 bases, with 10 bases left between them. This CDR3 is 13 amino acids long.

J is TRBJ2-5 and V is TRBV4-3; D is unresolved. This CDR3 contains 14 residues. CDR1 and CDR2 (germline): LGHNA, YSLEER. With 4 bases removed from V and 3 bases from J, the gap between germline ends came to 12 bases. The CDR3 sequence is CASSLYYTEETQYF. The CDR3 bases are TGCGCCAGCAGCCTATATTATACAGAAGAGACCCAGTACTTC.

This clonotype was counted a few times. This chain's CDR3 is CSAARTGPSETQYF. CDR3 bases: TGCAGTGCTGCCCGGACAGGGCCGTCGGAGACCCAGTACTTC. The J gene is TRBJ2-5, the V gene TRBV20-1; 8 nucleotides line up with TRBD1. The CDR3 totals 14 residues. V trimming: 5 bases; J trimming: 5 bases; junction bases outside the gene matches: 10. In germline, CDR1 is DFQATT, CDR2 SNEGSKA (reference sequence).

The chain has TRBV27 and TRBJ2-7; 9 bases map to TRBD1. Germline CDR1 and CDR2: MNHEY and SMNVEV (reference sequence). V lost 7 bases and J lost 7; bases outside the gene matches: 11. The CDR3 covers 14 residues. The CDR3 here is CASKQGAGYNEQYF. The CDR3, as DNA: TGTGCCAGCAAACAGGGGGCCGGTTACAATGAGCAGTACTTC.